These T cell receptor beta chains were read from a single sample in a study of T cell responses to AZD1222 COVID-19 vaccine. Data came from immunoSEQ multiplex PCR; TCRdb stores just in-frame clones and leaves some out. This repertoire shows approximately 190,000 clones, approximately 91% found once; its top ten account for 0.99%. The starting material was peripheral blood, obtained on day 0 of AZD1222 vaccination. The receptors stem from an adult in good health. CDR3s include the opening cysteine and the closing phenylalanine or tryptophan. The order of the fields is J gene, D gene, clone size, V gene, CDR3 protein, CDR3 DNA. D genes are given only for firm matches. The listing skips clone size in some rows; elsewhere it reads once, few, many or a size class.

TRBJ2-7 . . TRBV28 CASSSGIYEQYF TGTGCCAGCAGTTCAGGGATTTACGAGCAGTACTTC
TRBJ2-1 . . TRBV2 CASSGLRSAGSSYNEQFF TGTGCCAGCAGTGGCTTAAGGTCGGCGGGTTCGTCCTACAATGAGCAGTTCTTC
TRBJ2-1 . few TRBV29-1 CSAGTIHEQFF TGCAGCGCCGGGACAATCCATGAGCAGTTCTTC
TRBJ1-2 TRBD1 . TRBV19 CASTRDRADYGYTF TGTGCCAGTACCCGGGACAGGGCAGACTATGGCTACACCTTC
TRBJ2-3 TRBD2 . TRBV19 CASPPGLLTDTQYF TGTGCCAGCCCACCGGGACTACTCACAGATACGCAGTATTTT
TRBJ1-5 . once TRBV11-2 CASSLIRGWPQHF TGTGCCAGCAGCTTGATAAGAGGCTGGCCCCAGCATTTT
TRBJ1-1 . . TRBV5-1 CASSLGVGSMNTEAFF TGCGCCAGCAGCTTGGGGGTCGGATCCATGAACACTGAAGCTTTCTTT
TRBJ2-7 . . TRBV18 CASSPSASSYEQYF TGTGCCAGCTCACCCTCGGCGAGCTCCTACGAGCAGTACTTC
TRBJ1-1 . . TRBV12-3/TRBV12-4 CASSLGAGTEAFF TGTGCCAGCAGCCTAGGAGCCGGGACTGAAGCTTTCTTT
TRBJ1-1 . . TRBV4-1 CASSRSVNLNTEAFF TGCGCCAGCAGCCGCTCGGTTAACTTGAACACTGAAGCTTTCTTT